This TCR beta chain is drawn from a study of brain T cells in children with intractable seizures (dated by TCRdb to the early 2020s). In terms of the full investigation: Resected brain tissue from over 50 pediatric epilepsy surgery cases was initially screened for immune gene transcripts with a NanoString immunology panel. About 70% of the 12 selected surgery cases also had pre-surgery blood sequenced, which left four cases with brain tissue only. What the authors observed across the whole study: Both public and private clones were found among the top 50 brain clonotypes, and the most abundant public CDR3 in each case closely resembled known HCMV, EBV or influenza A epitope-specific CDR3s. Viral specificity was inferred only from CDR3 sequence similarity, and patients' HCMV serostatus was unknown. Because sequencing depth differed between pre- and post-surgery blood, the absence of clones from the pre-surgery sample may reflect undersampling.

Sample time point, as interpreted from the label and publication: resected brain tissue, or blood drawn just prior to surgery. The surgery cases with the highest brain T cell transcript signatures were chosen for TCR beta chain sequencing of brain tissue, and also of blood when blood was available. Prior to surgery, the patients had been treated with at least one anti-epileptic drug. The TCR-sequenced patients were children whose drug-resistant epilepsy was caused by tuberous sclerosis complex, focal cortical dysplasia, Rasmussen encephalitis or hemimegalencephaly. Brain samples consisted of frozen blocks of fresh involved resected tissue obtained at epilepsy surgery. The Monarch genomic DNA purification kit was used to extract bulk genomic DNA from unsorted brain tissue and whole blood. The immunoSEQ assay was applied to genomic DNA to generate the TCR beta chain sequences. The authors' pipeline ran thus. Any CDR3 sequence that did not begin with the conserved framework cysteine at position 104 was removed by hand. To get clonality, the normalized Shannon's Diversity Index was subtracted from one, giving values from 0 (maximal diversity) to 1 (oligoclonal). Chi-squared comparison-of-proportions tests assessed whether the same CDR3 differed in frequency between samples, such as brain versus blood. Public clonotypes were identified by searching immuneACCESS, and similarity to known antiviral clonotypes was assessed with the VDJdb browser. TCRdb holds this immuneACCESS table with in-frame rearrangements only. Some clones are missing; in checked studies, unresolved V genes explain under half, and the rest has no known cause. V, J and clone size are taken as reported in that table, and D and trimming were inferred from the DNA itself. The table for this sample lists about 3,600 clones; 55% to 75% of them were counted only once. The ten largest account for about 50% of the sample.

As to this clone: Its antigen remains undetermined. Per-base quality was not reported, and no clone a single base away is much larger than it.

The CDR3 spans 13 residues, from the cysteine through the phenylalanine. Kept here is only the CDR3 DNA, which spans 39 bases and is read in frame from base 1. For CDR1 and CDR2, the germline V gene (reference sequence) lists WNHNN and SYGVQD. V was cut back by 3 bases and J by 1 base, leaving a gap of 4 bases between them. This clonotype originated in a girl under 10 years old with Rasmussen encephalitis and intractable seizures. The starting material was resected brain tissue, obtained at surgery. The chain is made from TRBV10-1 and TRBJ1-5; no D gene can be assigned with confidence. The DNA sequence follows: TGCGCCAGCAGTGACAGGAGCAATCAGCCCCAGCATTTT. Its coded protein is CASSDRSNQPQHF.